The subject of this entry is one T cell receptor (beta chain). This entry belongs to a study of T cells after yellow fever vaccination. Each CDR3 protein gets one entry after TCRdb re-called the 5' RACE reads with MiXCR. The data hold 150,000 to 200,000 distinct CDR3 sequences, with around 8.5% observed a single time. The CDR3 contains 13 residues. V lost 8 bases and J lost 6; bases outside the gene matches: 7. Germline values: CDR1 SQVTM, CDR2 ANQGSEA. The V and J genes are TRBV29-1 and TRBJ2-1, with TRBD1 identical over 10 bases. This clonotype was sampled from a man between 18 and 35 years old who received the YFV17D yellow fever vaccine. The sequenced sample was CD8+ T cells sorted from PBMCs, obtained 45 days after the yellow fever booster vaccination. CDR3 sequence reads: CSIGTGDFNEQFF. Written as DNA, the CDR3 is TGCAGCATCGGGACAGGGGACTTCAATGAGCAGTTCTTC.